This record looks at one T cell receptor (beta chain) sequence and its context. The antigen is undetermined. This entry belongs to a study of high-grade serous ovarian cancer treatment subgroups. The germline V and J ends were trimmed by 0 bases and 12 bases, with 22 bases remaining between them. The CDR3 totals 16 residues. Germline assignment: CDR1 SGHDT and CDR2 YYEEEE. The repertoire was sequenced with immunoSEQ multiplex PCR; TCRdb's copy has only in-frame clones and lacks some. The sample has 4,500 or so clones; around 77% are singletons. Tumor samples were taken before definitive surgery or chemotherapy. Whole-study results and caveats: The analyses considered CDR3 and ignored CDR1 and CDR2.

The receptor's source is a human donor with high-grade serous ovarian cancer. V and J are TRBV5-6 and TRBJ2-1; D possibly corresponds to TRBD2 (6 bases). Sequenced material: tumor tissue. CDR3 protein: CASSLGLARRLGGQFF. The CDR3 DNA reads TGTGCCAGCAGCTTGGGGCTAGCACGGAGGTTGGGAGGGCAGTTCTTC.